These 13 T cell receptor beta chains originate from one sample sequenced in a study of T cells in Graves' hyperthyroidism and ophthalmopathy. Amplification targeted TCR beta CDR3 regions from RNA transcripts. HTBI primers were employed in a first-round RT-PCR of the TCR CDR3. TCRdb called the multiplex PCR reads again in MiXCR, with one record for every CDR3 protein. The sample lists more than 300,000 distinct CDR3 sequences; approximately 13% were seen once. The sequencing sample was made of blood. These receptor sequences come from a woman under 30 with Graves' hyperthyroidism.

Ten or more counts support this clonotype. The rearrangement links TRBV7-9 to TRBJ2-7; D is unresolved. Trimming pared 2 bases from V and 4 bases from J, leaving 9 bases between. Germline lookup yields CDR1 SEHNR and CDR2 FQNEAQ (reference sequence). The CDR3 covers 13 residues. CDR3 DNA: TGTGCCAGCAGCTTATTGAGATCTTACGAGCAGTACTTC. It translates to CASSLLRSYEQYF.

The rearrangement links TRBV28 to TRBJ1-3; possibly TRBD1 for D (5 bases). This CDR3 contains 15 residues. Germline CDR1 and CDR2: MDHEN and SYDVKM. The V and J ends lost 3 bases and 2 bases respectively, with 11 bases between them. The CDR3 DNA is TGTGCCAGCAGTTTTGATCCGGGGGCTGGAAACACCATATATTTT. This sequence encodes CASSFDPGAGNTIYF.

This clonotype came up many times. The V and J genes are TRBV19 and TRBJ2-1, with unresolved D. Deletions cut 5 bases from V and 3 bases from J, with 8 bases between. Looked up from germline, CDR1 is LNHDA and CDR2 is SQIVND (reference sequence). The CDR3 length is 13 residues. The CDR3 nucleotides read TGTGCCAGTAGTGTCGACAACTACAATGAGCAGTTCTTC. Its protein is CASSVDNYNEQFF.

This clonotype was found many times. The chain couples TRBV28 to TRBJ1-2; maybe TRBD1 (5 bases). Trimming took off 5 bases at V and 5 bases at J, with 15 bases between the two ends. Germline lookup yields CDR1 MDHEN and CDR2 SYDVKM. This CDR3 is built from 14 residues. This CDR3 reads CASSQGPLLYGYTF. DNA of the CDR3: TGTGCCAGCAGTCAGGGACCGCTATTATATGGCTACACCTTC.

The chain links TRBV20-1 to TRBJ2-2, with 7 bases that match TRBD2. The CDR3 runs to 14 residues. In germline, CDR1 is DFQATT, CDR2 SNEGSKA (reference sequence). With 6 bases clipped from V and 4 bases from J, the junction kept 8 bases outside the gene matches. The CDR3: CSAPDGGSTGELFF. In nucleotides, the CDR3 is TGCAGTGCCCCCGACGGGGGGAGCACCGGGGAGCTGTTTTTT.

This clonotype was seen repeatedly, ten times or more. The genes are TRBV5-4 and TRBJ2-3, with 10 bases fitting TRBD1. Germline V lookup: CDR1 SGHNT, CDR2 YYREEE (reference sequence). The V segment lost 4 bases and the J segment 3 bases; nucleotides outside the gene matches: 11. The CDR3 is 17 amino acids. The CDR3 nucleotides read TGTGCCAGCAGCCCCTCACTCGACAGGGGGCGAACAGATACGCAGTATTTT. It encodes CASSPSLDRGRTDTQYF.

Concerning this clonotype itself: This could be a read error, since a much larger clone is one nucleotide away. This sequence joins TRBV4-1 and TRBJ1-2; no clear D gene. The CDR3 extends over 14 amino acids. CDR1 MGHRA and CDR2 YSYEKL come from the germline V gene. The CDR3 DNA follows: TGCGCCAGCGGCCAAGATAGGCCGGTGGTGGGCTACACCTTC. Translation: CASGQDRPVVGYTF.

This clonotype was observed at least ten times. V usage is TRBV5-6 and J usage is TRBJ2-1; D may correspond to TRBD1 or TRBD2 (5 bases each). V lost 4 bases, J lost 6 bases, and 17 bases lay in between. This CDR3 is 15 amino acids long. The germline V gene encodes CDR1 SGHDT and CDR2 YYEEEE. CDR3 protein: CASSLGPGPSNEQFF. The CDR3 bases are TGTGCCAGCAGCCTGGGACCGGGCCCCAGCAATGAGCAGTTCTTC.

This clonotype was seen ten or more times. The V gene is TRBV11-3, the J gene TRBJ2-1; a possible D gene is TRBD2 (7 bases). This CDR3 contains 17 residues. Germline V lookup: CDR1 SGHNT, CDR2 YENEEA. Trimming took 0 bases from V and 3 from J, leaving 15 bases between them. Written as DNA, the CDR3 is TGTGCCAGCAGCTTAGAACGGGGGGCAGTCGACTACAATGAGCAGTTCTTC. Encoded protein: CASSLERGAVDYNEQFF. The whole variable domain, remainder taken from reference TRBV11-3 and TRBJ2-1, is EAGVVQSPRYKIIEKKQPVAFWCNPISGHNTLYWYLQNLGQGPELLIRYENEEAVDDSQLPKDRFSAERLKGVDSTLKIQPAELGDSAVYLCASSLERGAVDYNEQFFGPGTRLTVL.

This clonotype was seen ten or more times. V is TRBV10-1 and J is TRBJ1-3, with a possible D match to TRBD1 (5 bases). Trimming took off 2 bases at V and 7 bases at J, with 15 bases between the two ends. The CDR3 extends over 15 amino acids. Per germline, CDR1 WNHNN and CDR2 SYGVQD (reference sequence). The CDR3 here is CASSETGTLGNTIYF. The CDR3 DNA sequence: TGCGCCAGCAGTGAGACCGGGACCCTCGGGAACACCATATATTTT.

This clonotype was seen repeatedly, ten times or more. The chain combines TRBV20-1 with TRBJ2-7, with D hard to call. This CDR3 region has 13 residues. V was pared by 1 base and J by 3 bases, with 10 bases between. Germline V gene lookup returns CDR1 DFQATT and CDR2 SNEGSKA (reference sequence). CDR3 DNA sequence: TGCAGTGCTAGAGGGCAGTTTCACTACGAGCAGTACTTC. It specifies CSARGQFHYEQYF.

Only a few counts were recorded for this clonotype. V is TRBV27 and J is TRBJ2-7; 12 bases are shared with TRBD2. V was clipped by 4 bases and J by 9 bases; unmatched bases: 7. The CDR3 spans 14 residues. Germline CDR1 and CDR2: MNHEY and SMNVEV (reference sequence). CDR3 sequence: CASSSLAGGRVQYF. DNA for the CDR3: TGTGCCAGCAGTTCACTAGCGGGGGGCCGTGTGCAGTACTTC.

At least ten counts were recorded for this clonotype. V and J are TRBV12-3 or TRBV12-4 and TRBJ2-1; 7 positions match TRBD1. This CDR3 spans 15 amino acids. Germline trimming cut 5 bases from V and 8 bases from J; bases unmatched to any gene: 12. CDR3 amino acids: CASSLDLTGADEQFF. CDR3 coding DNA: TGTGCCAGCAGTCTCGATCTTACAGGGGCGGATGAGCAGTTCTTC.